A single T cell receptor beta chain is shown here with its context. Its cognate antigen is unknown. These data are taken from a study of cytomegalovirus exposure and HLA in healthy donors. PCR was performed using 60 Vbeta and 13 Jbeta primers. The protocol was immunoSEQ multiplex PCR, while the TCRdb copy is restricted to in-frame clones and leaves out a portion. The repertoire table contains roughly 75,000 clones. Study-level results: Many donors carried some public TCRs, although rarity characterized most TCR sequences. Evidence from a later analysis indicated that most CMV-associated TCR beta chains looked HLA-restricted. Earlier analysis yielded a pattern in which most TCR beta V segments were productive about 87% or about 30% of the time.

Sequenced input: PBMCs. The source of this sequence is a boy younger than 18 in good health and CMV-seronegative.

The CDR3 reads CASSVDRMNTEAFF. The CDR3 nucleotides read TGTGCCAGCAGTGTTGACAGAATGAACACTGAAGCTTTCTTT. The chain employs TRBV6-1 and TRBJ1-1; D may be TRBD1 (5 bases). Germline V gene data show CDR1 as MNHNS and CDR2 as SASEGT. Trimming took 4 bases from V and 0 from J, leaving 9 bases between them. The CDR3 consists of 14 residues.